Below, 18 T cell receptor beta chains from the same sample are listed, as sequenced in a study of liver allograft versus peripheral blood T cells. Overall study: Within transplanted livers, the T cell receptor repertoires were examined and compared against the repertoires present in the peripheral blood of liver transplant recipients.

A single record per CDR3 protein comes from TCRdb applying MiXCR to the reads. The sample has about 8,000 distinct CDR3 sequences, roughly 20% seen once; the top ten hold 4% to 4.5%. These receptors originate from a human patient who had a liver transplant. Some T cells may possibly be graft donor cells.

This clonotype counts as medium-sized. CDR3 sequence: CASSLVGVPYTEAFF. As DNA, the CDR3 is TGTGCCAGCAGCTTGGTGGGGGTACCATACACTGAAGCTTTCTTT. This chain uses TRBV5-6 with TRBJ1-1; TRBD1 might be the D (5 bases). Looked up from germline, CDR1 is SGHDT and CDR2 is YYEEEE. V was clipped by 0 bases and J by 3 bases, with 12 bases between them. The CDR3 runs to 15 residues.

The table lists this clonotype with a few counts. This sequence joins TRBV12-3 or TRBV12-4 and TRBJ2-1, with D possibly TRBD1 on 6 matching bases. Trimming pared 3 bases from V and 6 bases from J, leaving 12 bases between. CDR3 length: 14 amino acids. CDR3 sequence reads: CASSLGAGGNEQFF. The CDR3 nucleotides are TGTGCCAGCAGTTTGGGGGCTGGGGGCAATGAGCAGTTCTTC.

The chain combines TRBV11-3 with TRBJ2-1, with D perhaps TRBD1 or TRBD2 (5 bases each). CDR3 length: 15 amino acids. Germline V gene lookup returns CDR1 SGHNT and CDR2 YENEEA. Trimming removed 5 bases at V and 7 bases at J, with 18 bases between. CDR3 in DNA: TGTGCCAGCAGCCAAGAGGGGACCCCTGAAAATGAGCAGTTCTTC. It specifies CASSQEGTPENEQFF.

By its share, this clonotype is medium-sized. This chain joins TRBV19 and TRBJ1-6, with D uncertain. CDR1 and CDR2 from the germline V gene are LNHDA and SQIVND (reference sequence). The CDR3 contains 13 residues. Between the trimmed V and J ends, which lost 5 bases and 10 bases, there was a span of 12 bases. Written as DNA, the CDR3 is TGTGCCAGTAGTCCGAGGGTGTTATCACCCCTCCACTTT. Amino acid sequence: CASSPRVLSPLHF.

In this sample, this clonotype turned up a few times. This sequence joins TRBV19 and TRBJ2-5; no firm D call. Trimming shortened V by 6 bases and J by 4 bases, and 12 bases separated the two germline ends. Germline V gene data show CDR1 as LNHDA and CDR2 as SQIVND (reference sequence). This CDR3 spans 13 amino acids. In DNA, the CDR3 is TGTGCCAGTAGCGTGGATAACTCAGAGACCCAGTACTTC. Protein: CASSVDNSETQYF.

This clonotype has at least ten counts. The chain combines TRBV7-2 with TRBJ2-2; TRBD2 matches 7 bases. The CDR3 spans 14 residues. V lost 8 bases to trimming and J lost 5 bases; unmatched junction nucleotides: 8. Germline V lookup: CDR1 SGHTA, CDR2 FQGNSA. The CDR3 loop reads CASRGGGWTGELFF. CDR3 DNA sequence: TGTGCCAGCCGTGGGGGGGGGTGGACCGGGGAGCTGTTTTTT.

Only a few counts were recorded for this clonotype. The rearrangement uses TRBV28 and TRBJ2-5, with D unresolved. CDR3 size: 13 residues. The V and J ends lost 10 bases and 2 bases respectively, with 14 bases between them. Germline V CDR1 and CDR2: MDHEN, SYDVKM. The CDR3 spells CAISASPQETQYF. CDR3 sequence (DNA): TGTGCCATCTCGGCAAGCCCTCAAGAGACCCAGTACTTC.

Relative to its sample, this clonotype is medium-sized. This chain joins TRBV28 and TRBJ1-2; TRBD1 might be the D (5 bases). Trimming took 3 bases from V and 3 from J, leaving 14 bases between them. The CDR3 extends over 15 amino acids. Germline-derived CDR1 and CDR2 are MDHEN and SYDVKM. The CDR3 protein is CASSLVGAEDYGYTF. The CDR3 nucleotides are TGTGCCAGCAGTTTGGTTGGGGCCGAGGACTATGGCTACACCTTC.

The chain links TRBV20-1 to TRBJ1-3; D is uncertain. Between the trimmed V and J ends, which lost 0 bases and 4 bases, there was a span of 16 bases. This CDR3 comprises 16 residues. CDR1 and CDR2 from the germline V gene are DFQATT and SNEGSKA (reference sequence). The CDR3: CSARDGSKFEGNTIYF. The CDR3 nucleotides are TGCAGTGCTAGAGACGGCTCGAAATTTGAAGGAAACACCATATATTTT.

This clonotype was detected ten times or more. The chain couples TRBV19 to TRBJ2-3; TRBD1 is a possible D gene (5 bases). The CDR3 is 15 amino acids. Trimming cost V 6 bases and J 0 bases, with 13 bases left between them. Germline V gives CDR1 LNHDA, CDR2 SQIVND (reference sequence). The CDR3 DNA is TGTGCCAGTAGAGACAGCGACCCTAGCACAGATACGCAGTATTTT. Translated, it gives CASRDSDPSTDTQYF.

This chain links TRBV20-1 with TRBJ1-5; D unresolved. The CDR3 is 13 residues long. Germline V gene data show CDR1 as DFQATT and CDR2 as SNEGSKA (reference sequence). The CDR3 protein is CSLYGVGNQPQHF. CDR3 DNA sequence: TGCAGCCTTTACGGCGTGGGCAATCAGCCCCAGCATTTT.

In its sample, this clonotype ranks as medium-sized. The chain has TRBV19 and TRBJ1-5; 9 bases are shared with TRBD1. CDR3 length: 15 residues. Germline V lookup: CDR1 LNHDA, CDR2 SQIVND (reference sequence). The junction had 5 bases not matched to a gene; V was cut back by 6 bases and J by 2 bases. CDR3 loop: CASSPGQGGNQPQHF. CDR3 nucleotide sequence: TGTGCCAGTAGCCCGGGACAGGGAGGCAATCAGCCCCAGCATTTT.

This sequence joins TRBV28 and TRBJ1-2; tentatively, D is TRBD1 (6 bases). Between the trimmed V and J ends, which lost 11 bases and 8 bases, there was a span of 18 bases. The CDR3 spans 12 residues. In germline, CDR1 is MDHEN, CDR2 SYDVKM. The CDR3 nucleotides are TGTGCCCTCTCGGCGGGGGCGAGAGGCTACACCTTC. It translates to CALSAGARGYTF.

This clonotype has a handful of counts. This chain links TRBV19 with TRBJ1-5; a possible D gene is TRBD1 (6 bases). The CDR3 is made up of 17 amino acids. Trimming shortened V by 3 bases and J by 3 bases, and 18 bases separated the two germline ends. From germline, CDR1 is LNHDA and CDR2 SQIVND (reference sequence). CDR3 nucleotides: TGTGCCAGTAGTATTCCCCGTTTGGGGGGGCACAATCAGCCCCAGCATTTT. It codes for CASSIPRLGGHNQPQHF.

By share of the sample, this clonotype is medium-sized. The chain combines TRBV27 with TRBJ1-5; D not certain. With 5 bases removed from V and 4 bases from J, the gap between germline ends came to 9 bases. This CDR3 is 13 amino acids long. CDR1 is MNHEY and CDR2 is SMNVEV in the germline V gene (reference sequence). DNA for the CDR3: TGTGCCAGCAGTCCTTCCAATAATCAGCCCCAGCATTTT. It yields the protein CASSPSNNQPQHF.

Remarks on this clonotype: Being one base from a much bigger clone, this may be a read error. V and J are TRBV28 and TRBJ1-1; the D gene is possibly TRBD1 (6 bases). The V end lost 8 bases, the J end lost 5 bases, and 15 bases lay between the germline ends. The CDR3 is made up of 13 amino acids. The germline CDR1 and CDR2 sequences are MDHEN and SYDVKM. CDR3 bases: TGTGCCAGCGGGGGGGGGGCCGGGACTGAAGCTTTCTTT. It codes for CASGGGAGTEAFF.

The V gene is TRBV12-3 or TRBV12-4, the J gene TRBJ1-5; D remains ambiguous. V was trimmed by 1 base and J by 4 bases, leaving 8 bases between them. This CDR3 is 14 amino acids long. For the CDR3, the DNA is TGTGCCAGCAGTTTAGATCTGGGGAATCAGCCCCAGCATTTT. Its protein product is CASSLDLGNQPQHF.

By share of the sample, this clonotype is medium-sized. V usage is TRBV30 and J usage is TRBJ1-4; D is unresolved. The ends were cut back, 5 bases at V and 0 bases at J, with 16 bases in the middle. This CDR3 region has 16 residues. Germline-derived CDR1 and CDR2 are GTSNPN and SVGIG (reference sequence). CDR3 coding DNA: TGTGCCTGGGGGAAAGGGTATACGGCAACTAATGAAAAACTGTTTTTT. It codes for CAWGKGYTATNEKLFF.